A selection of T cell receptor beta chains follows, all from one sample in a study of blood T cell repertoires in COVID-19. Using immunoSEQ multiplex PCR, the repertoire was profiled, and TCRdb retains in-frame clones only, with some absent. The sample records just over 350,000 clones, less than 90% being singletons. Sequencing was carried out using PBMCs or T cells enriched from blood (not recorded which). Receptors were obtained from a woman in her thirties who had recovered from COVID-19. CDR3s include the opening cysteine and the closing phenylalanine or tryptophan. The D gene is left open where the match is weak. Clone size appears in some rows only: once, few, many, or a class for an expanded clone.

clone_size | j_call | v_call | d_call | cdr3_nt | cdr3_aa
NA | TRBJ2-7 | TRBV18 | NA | TGTGCCAGCTCACCATCGGCAGGGGGGTACGAGCAGTACTTC | CASSPSAGGYEQYF
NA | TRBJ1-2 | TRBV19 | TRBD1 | TGTGCCAGTAGTACCTATCCCGACAGGGGCGGCTACACCTTC | CASSTYPDRGGYTF
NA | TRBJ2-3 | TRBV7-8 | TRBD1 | TGTGCCAGCAGCTTAGACCGGGACAGGCACACAGATACGCAGTATTTT | CASSLDRDRHTDTQYF
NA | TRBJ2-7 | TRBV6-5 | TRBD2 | TGTGCCAGCAGTTGGACTAGCGGGAGCGAGCAGTACTTC | CASSWTSGSEQYF
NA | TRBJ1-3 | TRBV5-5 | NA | TGTGCCAGCAGCTGGCTCCCGGGGGGCTCTGGAAACACCATATATTTT | CASSWLPGGSGNTIYF
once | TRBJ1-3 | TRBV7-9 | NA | TGTGCCAGCAGCTTAGCAGGGCCGGCAGGGGCTTACACCATATATTTT | CASSLAGPAGAYTIYF
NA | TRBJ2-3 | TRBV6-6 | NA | TGTGCCAGCATCCGGGGAGGCGGGGTGAGCACAGATACGCAGTATTTT | CASIRGGGVSTDTQYF
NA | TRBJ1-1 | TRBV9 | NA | TGTGCCAGCAGCCCTTACAGGGCGGGAGCTTTCTTT | CASSPYRAGAFF
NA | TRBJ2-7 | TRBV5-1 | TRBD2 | TGCGCCAGCAGCCGTTCGACTAGCGGAGCCTACGAGCAGTACTTC | CASSRSTSGAYEQYF
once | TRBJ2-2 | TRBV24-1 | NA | TGTGCCACCGGACCTCCAGGGCACACCGGGGAGCTGTTTTTT | CATGPPGHTGELFF
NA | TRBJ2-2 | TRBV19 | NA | TGTGCCAGTAGTATAAGGATGGGAGGTTCGAACACCGGGGAGCTGTTTTTT | CASSIRMGGSNTGELFF
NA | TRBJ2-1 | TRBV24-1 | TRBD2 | TGTGCCACCAGTGATTCCCTAGCGGGTAATGAGCAGTTCTTC | CATSDSLAGNEQFF
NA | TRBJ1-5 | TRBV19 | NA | TGTGCCAGTAACGATAGGGCCCAGGGGAGTCAGCCCCAGCATTTT | CASNDRAQGSQPQHF
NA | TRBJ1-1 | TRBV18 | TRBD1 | TGTGCCAGCTCACCGAGGACAGGGGCTTATGAAACTGAAGCTTTCTTT | CASSPRTGAYETEAFF
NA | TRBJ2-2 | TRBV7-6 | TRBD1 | TGTGCCAGCAGCTGGGACAGGTACACCGGGGAGCTGTTTTTT | CASSWDRYTGELFF
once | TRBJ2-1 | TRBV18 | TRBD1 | TGTGCCAGCTCACCACGTCTTAGGACAGGGACTGAAGAGCAGTTCTTC | CASSPRLRTGTEEQFF
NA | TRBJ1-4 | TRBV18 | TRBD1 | TGTGCCAGCTCATCGCGGACAGGAGTGAATGAAAAACTGTTTTTT | CASSSRTGVNEKLFF
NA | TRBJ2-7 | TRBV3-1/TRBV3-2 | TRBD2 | TGTGCCAGCAGCCAAGGGACTAGCGGGACTCAGTACTTC | CASSQGTSGTQYF
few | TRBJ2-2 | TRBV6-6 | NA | TGTGCCAGCAGCTTCAGGGCCCCGAGCTTTACTAACGCGAACACCGGGGAGCTGTTTTTT | CASSFRAPSFTNANTGELFF
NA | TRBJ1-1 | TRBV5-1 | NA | TGCGCCAGCAGCTTGGGGGAGGAGAACACTGAAGCTTTCTTT | CASSLGEENTEAFF
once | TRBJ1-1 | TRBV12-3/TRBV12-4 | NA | TGTGCCAGCAGTCTTACAGAAAACACTGAAGCTTTCTTT | CASSLTENTEAFF
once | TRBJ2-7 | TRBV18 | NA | TGTGCCAGCTCACCAGATAGTTACGAGCAGTACTTC | CASSPDSYEQYF
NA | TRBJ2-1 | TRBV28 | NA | TGTGCCAGCAGTCGCGACTTCAACTCCTACAATGAGCAGTTCTTC | CASSRDFNSYNEQFF
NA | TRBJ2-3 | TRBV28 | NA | TGTGCCAGCAGTTCTAGGGAGGGGGGCACAGATACGCAGTATTTT | CASSSREGGTDTQYF
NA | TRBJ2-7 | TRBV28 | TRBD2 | TGTGCCAGCACAAATAGCGGGAGAAACTACGAGCAGTACTTC | CASTNSGRNYEQYF
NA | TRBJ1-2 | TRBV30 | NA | TGTGCCTGGAACAGGGAGCTTAACTATGGCTACACCTTC | CAWNRELNYGYTF
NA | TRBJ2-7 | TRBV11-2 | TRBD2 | TGTGCCAGCAGCTTAGATTTCGGGGGGAACCACGAGCAGTACTTC | CASSLDFGGNHEQYF
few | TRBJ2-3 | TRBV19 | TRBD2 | TGTGCCAGTAGTATCGAGGGCGGGAGTGCAGATACGCAGTATTTT | CASSIEGGSADTQYF
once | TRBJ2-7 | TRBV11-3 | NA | TGTGCCAGCAGCCCGAAAAGGCCACAAAACAGGGAAGCCTACGAGCAGTACTTC | CASSPKRPQNREAYEQYF
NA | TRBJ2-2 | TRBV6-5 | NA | TGTGCCAGCAGAGATAGCGGTGGGGGGGAGCTGTTTTTT | CASRDSGGGELFF
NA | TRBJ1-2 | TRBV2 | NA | TGTGCCAGCAGTGACTCCTATGGCTACACCTTC | CASSDSYGYTF
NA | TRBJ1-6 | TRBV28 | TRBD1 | TGTGCCAGCATACCGGGACAGAGAAATTCACCCCTCCACTTT | CASIPGQRNSPLHF
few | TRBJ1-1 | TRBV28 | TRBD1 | TGTGCCAGCAGACCGGGACAGGGAAGTGTGGAAGCTTTCTTT | CASRPGQGSVEAFF
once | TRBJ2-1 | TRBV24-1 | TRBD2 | TGTGCCACCAGTGATTCCTGGACTAGCGGACCCTACAATGAGCAGTTCTTC | CATSDSWTSGPYNEQFF
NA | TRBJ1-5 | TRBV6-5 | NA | TGTGCCAGCAGACCTCGCGACAGAAGCAATCAGCCCCAGCATTTT | CASRPRDRSNQPQHF
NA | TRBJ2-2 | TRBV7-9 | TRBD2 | TGTGCCAGCAGCTCTAGCGGGGCGGGGACCGGGGAGCTGTTTTTT | CASSSSGAGTGELFF
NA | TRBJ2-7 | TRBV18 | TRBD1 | TGTGCCAGCTCACCACCTAAGGGACAGGGGGCTAGCTTTACCTACGAGCAGTACTTC | CASSPPKGQGASFTYEQYF
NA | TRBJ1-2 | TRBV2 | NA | TGTGCCAGCATGGGAGGGGCTGGTGGCTACACCTTC | CASMGGAGGYTF
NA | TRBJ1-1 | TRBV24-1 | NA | TGTGCCGTGGCGGGGAACACTGAAGCTTTCTTT | CAVAGNTEAFF
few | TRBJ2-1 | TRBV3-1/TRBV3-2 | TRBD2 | TGTGCCAGCAGCTTAAGACTAGCGGGGCCGGATGAGCAGTTCTTC | CASSLRLAGPDEQFF